The rows below give T cell receptor beta chains drawn from one sample of a study of blood T cell repertoires in COVID-19. Sequencing was performed with immunoSEQ multiplex PCR; in TCRdb, only in-frame clones are kept and a portion is missing. The sample shows 150,000 to 200,000 clones, about four fifths of them seen only once. Sequencing was done on a sample of peripheral blood. The receptors shown here come from a woman older than 75 with COVID-19, enrolled during active disease. Each CDR3 is given with its conserved first and last residue. Fields, in order: D gene, J gene, clone size, V gene, CDR3 DNA, CDR3 protein. D genes are given only for firm matches. Size values are once, few and many counts, or a class for expanded clones, and some rows have none.

>-|TRBJ2-2|-|TRBV9
TGTGCCAGCAGCGTAAGGGGTCTAGCGTCCACCGGGGAGCTGTTTTTT
CASSVRGLASTGELFF
>-|TRBJ2-3|-|TRBV5-4
TGTGCCAGCAGCCTGGGACTTCACACAGATACGCAGTATTTT
CASSLGLHTDTQYF
>-|TRBJ2-1|-|TRBV10-3
TGTGCCAGCGCCTCGGAGCGGCTCAGCTCCTACAATGAGCAGTTCTTC
CASASERLSSYNEQFF
>-|TRBJ1-4|few|TRBV21-1
TGTGCCAGCAGCAAAGTCTACGGGAATGAAAAACTGTTTTTT
CASSKVYGNEKLFF
>TRBD1|TRBJ1-5|few|TRBV6-1
TGTGCCAGCAGTGAAGGGACAGGCTTTTATAGCAATCAGCCCCAGCATTTT
CASSEGTGFYSNQPQHF
>TRBD1|TRBJ1-2|-|TRBV5-4
TGTGCCAGCAGCTATGGACAGGGAGTTGGCTACACCTTC
CASSYGQGVGYTF
>-|TRBJ2-1|-|TRBV7-3
TGTGCCAGCAGCTCAGGGACCTACAATGAGCAGTTCTTC
CASSSGTYNEQFF
>TRBD1|TRBJ1-2|-|TRBV7-9
TGTGCCAGCAGCTTACCTACAGGGGAGGTTAACTATGGCTACACCTTC
CASSLPTGEVNYGYTF
>-|TRBJ2-7|-|TRBV28
TGTGCCAGCAGTTTAAACGGGGTCCCCTACGAGCAGTACTTC
CASSLNGVPYEQYF
>TRBD1|TRBJ1-2|-|TRBV4-1
TGCGCCAGCAGCCAAGTTGGGACAGGGGGAAACTATGGCTACACCTTC
CASSQVGTGGNYGYTF
>-|TRBJ1-4|-|TRBV7-2
TGTGCCAGCAGCCCACAAGCCGGGGATGCAACTAATGAAAAACTGTTTTTT
CASSPQAGDATNEKLFF
>TRBD1|TRBJ2-2|-|TRBV5-4
TGTGCCAGCAGCTACGCAGGGGGCCGTACCGGGGAGCTGTTTTTT
CASSYAGGRTGELFF
>-|TRBJ2-5|-|TRBV19
TGTGCCAGTAGTAGAGGGACTCACTACGAAGAGACCCAGTACTTC
CASSRGTHYEETQYF
>-|TRBJ1-3|-|TRBV2
TGTGCCAGCAGGGTAGCGAGCCTCTCTGGAAACACCATATATTTT
CASRVASLSGNTIYF
>-|TRBJ2-5|-|TRBV10-3
TGTGCCATCTCCCCGAGGGAACAAGAGACCCAGTACTTC
CAISPREQETQYF
>TRBD1|TRBJ2-7|-|TRBV9
TGTGCCAGCAGCCCTCGGACAGGGTTGGACGAGCAGTACTTC
CASSPRTGLDEQYF
>-|TRBJ1-5|-|TRBV10-1
TGCGCCAGCAGTGAGAGGGGCGGCTTTCTTAATCAGCCCCAGCATTTT
CASSERGGFLNQPQHF
>TRBD1|TRBJ1-1|-|TRBV5-1
TGCGCCAGCAGCTTGAGGGACAGGGGTGACACTGAAGCTTTCTTT
CASSLRDRGDTEAFF
>TRBD2|TRBJ2-1|-|TRBV7-3
TGTGCCAGCAGCTCCCAAGCGGGGACCTCCTACAATGAGCAGTTCTTC
CASSSQAGTSYNEQFF